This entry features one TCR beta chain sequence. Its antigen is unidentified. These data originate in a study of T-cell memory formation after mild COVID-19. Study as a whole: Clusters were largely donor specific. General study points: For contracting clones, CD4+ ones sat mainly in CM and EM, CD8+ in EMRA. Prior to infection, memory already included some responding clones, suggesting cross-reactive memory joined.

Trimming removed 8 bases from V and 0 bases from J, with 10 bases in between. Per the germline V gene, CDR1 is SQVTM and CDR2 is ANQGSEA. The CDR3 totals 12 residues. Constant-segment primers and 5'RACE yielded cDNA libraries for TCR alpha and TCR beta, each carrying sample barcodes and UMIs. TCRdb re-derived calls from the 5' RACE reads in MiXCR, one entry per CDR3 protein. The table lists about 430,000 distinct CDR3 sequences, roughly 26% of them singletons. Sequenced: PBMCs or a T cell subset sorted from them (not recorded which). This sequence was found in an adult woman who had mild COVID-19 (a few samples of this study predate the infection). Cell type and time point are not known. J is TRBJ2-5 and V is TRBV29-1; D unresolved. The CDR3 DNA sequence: TGCAGCCTACTGGGATACCAAGAGACCCAGTACTTC. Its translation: CSLLGYQETQYF. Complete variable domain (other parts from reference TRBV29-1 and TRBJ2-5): SAVISQKPSRDICQRGTSLTIQCQVDSQVTMMFWYRQQPGQSLTLIATANQGSEATYESGFVIDKFPISRPNLTFSTLTVSNMSPEDSSIYLCSLLGYQETQYFGPGTRLLVL.